This T cell receptor (beta chain) is from a study of shared clonotypes between healthy human individuals. Input per replicate PCR of unsorted PBMC was about 270 ng DNA, corresponding to 25,000 to 30,000 T cell genomes. The unsorted PBMC sample used ten immunoSEQ deep assay plates. Clones were sequenced by immunoSEQ multiplex PCR, and TCRdb holds only the in-frame ones, with some missing. This table has 400,000 to 500,000 clones, about three quarters appearing once. Caucasian adults residing in Nashville, Tennessee made up all the donors. Unsorted samples relied on about 90 million PBMCs, which served as the source of genomic DNA. The sample was PBMCs. This clonotype originated in a woman in her forties in good health. Some clones in this sample may be carry-over from other donors' samples.

DNA of the CDR3: TGTGCCAGCAGCTCACGACAGGGGGGAGATACGCAGTATTTT. As protein: CASSSRQGGDTQYF. The rearrangement joins TRBV5-4 to TRBJ2-3; TRBD1 agrees at 9 bases. The trim removed 3 bases at V and 5 bases at J, leaving 4 bases unmatched. Germline V CDR1 and CDR2: SGHNT, YYREEE (reference sequence). The CDR3 is 14 amino acids.